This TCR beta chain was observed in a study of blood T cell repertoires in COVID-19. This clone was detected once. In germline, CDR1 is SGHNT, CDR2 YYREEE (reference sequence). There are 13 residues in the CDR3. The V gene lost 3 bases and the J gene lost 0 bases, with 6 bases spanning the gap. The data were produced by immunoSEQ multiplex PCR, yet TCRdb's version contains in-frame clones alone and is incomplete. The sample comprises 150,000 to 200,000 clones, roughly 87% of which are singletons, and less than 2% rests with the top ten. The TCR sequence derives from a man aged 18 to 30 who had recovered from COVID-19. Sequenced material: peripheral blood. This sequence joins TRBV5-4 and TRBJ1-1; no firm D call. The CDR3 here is CASSSIVNTEAFF. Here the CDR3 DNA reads TGTGCCAGCAGCTCCATAGTGAACACTGAAGCTTTCTTT. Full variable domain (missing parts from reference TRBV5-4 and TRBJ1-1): ETGVTQSPTHLIKTRGQQVTLRCSSQSGHNTVSWYQQALGQGPQFIFQYYREEENGRGNFPPRFSGLQFPNYSSELNVNALELDDSALYLCASSSIVNTEAFFGQGTRLTVV.